The rows below give T cell receptor beta chains drawn from one sample of a study of CD8+CD57+ T cells in acquired aplastic anemia. TCRdb redid the calling of the reads with MiXCR, one entry per CDR3 protein. The table has about 180,000 distinct CDR3 sequences, 55% to 65% seen once. Sequencing input: sorted CD4+, CD8+, or CD8+CD57+ T cells (not recorded which) from PBMCs. These receptors were collected from a human donor with aplastic anemia. CDR3s include the opening cysteine and the closing phenylalanine or tryptophan. The D gene is left open where the match is weak. Some rows mark clone size as missing; the rest say once, few, many or name a class of expanded clone.

size: -; V: TRBV5-1; D: -; J: TRBJ2-2; DNA: TGCGCCAGCAGCTTGGATTGGGGAAACACCGGGGAGCTGTTTTTT; CDR3: CASSLDWGNTGELFF
size: many; V: TRBV12-3/TRBV12-4; D: -; J: TRBJ2-1; DNA: TGTGCCAGCAGTTTAGGACTCTACAATGAGCAGTTCTTC; CDR3: CASSLGLYNEQFF
size: -; V: TRBV7-4; D: TRBD1; J: TRBJ2-7; DNA: TGTGCCAGCAGCCCACAGGGGAGTTACTACGAGCAGTACTTC; CDR3: CASSPQGSYYEQYF
size: -; V: TRBV7-2; D: TRBD2; J: TRBJ2-7; DNA: TGTGCCAGCAGCTTATCCCAGCGGGGGGTCTCCTACGAGCAGTACTTC; CDR3: CASSLSQRGVSYEQYF
size: -; V: TRBV7-9; D: -; J: TRBJ2-1; DNA: TGTGCCAGCAGCTCAGCAGACCGCGGGAATGAGCAGTTCTTC; CDR3: CASSSADRGNEQFF
size: few; V: TRBV15; D: -; J: TRBJ2-3; DNA: TGTGCCACCAGCAGAGATCGAAGGGGGAGCACAGATACGCAGTATTTT; CDR3: CATSRDRRGSTDTQYF
size: few; V: TRBV5-8; D: TRBD1; J: TRBJ2-3; DNA: TGTGCCAGCAGCTTCCCGGGACAGGGCCCTTTGGAACTCACAGATACGCAGTATTTT; CDR3: CASSFPGQGPLELTDTQYF
size: -; V: TRBV6-1; D: -; J: TRBJ1-6; DNA: TGTGCCAGCAGTGTCGCTGTCGGTAACTCACCCCTCCACTTT; CDR3: CASSVAVGNSPLHF
size: many; V: TRBV5-1; D: -; J: TRBJ2-1; DNA: TGCGCCAGCAGCCAACCCCCATTAAGTCCCTACAATGAGCAGTTCTTC; CDR3: CASSQPPLSPYNEQFF
size: -; V: TRBV11-2; D: -; J: TRBJ2-7; DNA: TGTGCCAGCAGCACCGCGTCAGGAATTAGCTACGAGCAGTACTTC; CDR3: CASSTASGISYEQYF
size: -; V: TRBV9; D: TRBD2; J: TRBJ2-7; DNA: TGTGCCAGCAGCGCTATAGCGGGAGGGCTTCCGGGGGAGCAGTACTTC; CDR3: CASSAIAGGLPGEQYF
size: -; V: TRBV4-2; D: TRBD1; J: TRBJ2-7; DNA: TGTGCCAGCAGCCAAGATCCCGGGACAGCCTCCTACGAGCAGTACTTC; CDR3: CASSQDPGTASYEQYF
size: many; V: TRBV4-1; D: -; J: TRBJ1-1; DNA: TGCGCCAGCAGCCAAGAACCTGCCGCAGGGTCAACGGCTGAAGCTTTCTTT; CDR3: CASSQEPAAGSTAEAFF
size: -; V: TRBV5-1; D: -; J: TRBJ2-7; DNA: TGCGCCAGCAGCTTGGTGGCAGGGCTCGAGCAGTACTTC; CDR3: CASSLVAGLEQYF
size: -; V: TRBV7-2; D: -; J: TRBJ2-3; DNA: TGTGCCAGCAGCCAATTTGCAGGGGGCACAGATACGCAGTATTTT; CDR3: CASSQFAGGTDTQYF
size: -; V: TRBV7-3; D: -; J: TRBJ1-2; DNA: TGTGCCAGCAGCGTCCGGGCCGACTATGGCTACACCTTC; CDR3: CASSVRADYGYTF
size: many; V: TRBV6-1; D: TRBD2; J: TRBJ2-2; DNA: TGTGCCAGCAGTTGGAGTGCAGTAGCGGGGGGGTCGGGCGGGGAGCTGTTTTTT; CDR3: CASSWSAVAGGSGGELFF
size: -; V: TRBV12-3/TRBV12-4; D: -; J: TRBJ1-6; DNA: TGTGCCAGCAGTTCTCAGGGAGTGGGTTCACCCCTCCACTTT; CDR3: CASSSQGVGSPLHF
size: -; V: TRBV7-2; D: -; J: TRBJ1-6; DNA: TGTGCCAGCAGCGGACAGATCAATTCACCCCTCCACTTT; CDR3: CASSGQINSPLHF
size: -; V: TRBV20-1; D: -; J: TRBJ1-5; DNA: TGCAGTGCTAACCGGGACAGCAATCAGCCCCAGCATTTT; CDR3: CSANRDSNQPQHF
size: -; V: TRBV7-2; D: -; J: TRBJ2-7; DNA: TGTGCCAGCAGCCTAGACCCTGGTAACTACGAGCAGTACTTC; CDR3: CASSLDPGNYEQYF
size: -; V: TRBV15; D: -; J: TRBJ2-2; DNA: TGTGCCACCAGCAGAGGGCAGTCCGGGGAGCTGTTTTTT; CDR3: CATSRGQSGELFF
size: -; V: TRBV5-5; D: -; J: TRBJ1-1; DNA: TGTGCCAGCAGCTTAGAGGGTTCCCCGAACACTGAAGCTTTCTTT; CDR3: CASSLEGSPNTEAFF
size: -; V: TRBV24-1; D: -; J: TRBJ1-4; DNA: TGTGCCACCCAAGCTAATGAAAAACTGTTTTTT; CDR3: CATQANEKLFF
size: -; V: TRBV9; D: TRBD2; J: TRBJ2-5; DNA: TGTGCCAGCAGCTTACTCAGCGGGGGGCGGGAGACCCAGTACTTC; CDR3: CASSLLSGGRETQYF
size: -; V: TRBV7-9; D: TRBD2; J: TRBJ2-7; DNA: TGTGCCAGCAGCCCACTAGCGGGGGGCTACGAGCAGTACTTC; CDR3: CASSPLAGGYEQYF
size: -; V: TRBV24-1; D: TRBD2; J: TRBJ2-7; DNA: TGTGCCACCAGTGAGACTAGCGGGAGTCTCTACGAGCAGTACTTC; CDR3: CATSETSGSLYEQYF
size: few; V: TRBV6-6; D: TRBD1; J: TRBJ2-2; DNA: TGTGCCAGCAGTTTTACCGGGACAGCGAACACCGGGGAGCTGTTTTTT; CDR3: CASSFTGTANTGELFF
size: once; V: TRBV2; D: -; J: TRBJ1-1; DNA: TGTGCCAGCAGTAACGGCATCATGAACACTGAAGCTTTCTTT; CDR3: CASSNGIMNTEAFF
size: few; V: TRBV24-1; D: TRBD1; J: TRBJ1-4; DNA: TGTGCCACCAGTGATTCGCCGACAGGGTGGAATGAAAAACTGTTTTTT; CDR3: CATSDSPTGWNEKLFF
size: -; V: TRBV4-1; D: -; J: TRBJ1-1; DNA: TGCGCCACCCAGAGGGGGGGGGCGCGAGGCTCTGAAGCTTTCTTT; CDR3: CATQRGGARGSEAFF
size: -; V: TRBV20-1; D: -; J: TRBJ1-3; DNA: TGCAGTGCTAGGCCGACAGAGAAAGGAAACACCATATATTTT; CDR3: CSARPTEKGNTIYF
size: -; V: TRBV20-1; D: -; J: TRBJ2-3; DNA: TGCAGTGCTACGCAAGTGGGGGGAATCACAGATACGCAGTATTTT; CDR3: CSATQVGGITDTQYF
size: -; V: TRBV20-1; D: TRBD2; J: TRBJ2-1; DNA: TGCAGTGCCCCCCTTGCTAGCGGGACTAATGAGCAGTTCTTC; CDR3: CSAPLASGTNEQFF
size: -; V: TRBV7-9; D: TRBD1; J: TRBJ1-2; DNA: TGTGCCAGCAGCTTAGTGACAGGGGACGATCGTGGCTACACCTTC; CDR3: CASSLVTGDDRGYTF
size: once; V: TRBV20-1; D: -; J: TRBJ2-3; DNA: TGCAGTGCTAGAGATGCTGGACAAGGAGATACGCAGTATTTT; CDR3: CSARDAGQGDTQYF
size: once; V: TRBV30; D: -; J: TRBJ2-2; DNA: TGTGCCTGGAGGTTTCAGGGCGTCACCGGGGAGCTGTTTTTT; CDR3: CAWRFQGVTGELFF
size: many; V: TRBV14; D: TRBD1; J: TRBJ2-2; DNA: TGTGCCAGCAGCTACACCCCCGGGACAGAGAACACCGGGGAGCTGTTTTTT; CDR3: CASSYTPGTENTGELFF
size: once; V: TRBV19; D: -; J: TRBJ2-5; DNA: TGTGCCAGTAAAAGTCTAGACAGCCAAGAGACCCAGTACTTC; CDR3: CASKSLDSQETQYF
size: few; V: TRBV15; D: TRBD1; J: TRBJ1-5; DNA: TGTGCCACCAGCAGAGGCGACCGGGACAGGGGGCCGCAGAATCAGCCCCAGCATTTT; CDR3: CATSRGDRDRGPQNQPQHF
size: few; V: TRBV12-5; D: -; J: TRBJ2-3; DNA: TGTGCTAGTGGTTTGGTCAGCACAGATACGCAGTATTTT; CDR3: CASGLVSTDTQYF
size: -; V: TRBV19; D: TRBD1; J: TRBJ2-7; DNA: TGTGCCAGTAGTCCGCCGTCAGGGGGCCTAGAGCAGTACTTC; CDR3: CASSPPSGGLEQYF
size: few; V: TRBV9; D: -; J: TRBJ1-1; DNA: TGTGCCAGCAGCGTAGGGGGGCCTAACACTGAAGCTTTCTTT; CDR3: CASSVGGPNTEAFF
size: -; V: TRBV5-6; D: -; J: TRBJ1-4; DNA: TGTGCCAGCAGCTTGGGGGATGAAAAACTGTTTTTT; CDR3: CASSLGDEKLFF
size: once; V: TRBV2; D: -; J: TRBJ2-7; DNA: TGTGCCAGCAGCCAAGTCCCAGGGGAGTCCGCGCAGTACTTC; CDR3: CASSQVPGESAQYF
size: few; V: TRBV5-1; D: -; J: TRBJ1-1; DNA: TGCGCCAGCAGCCTGGGACACTGGAACTTGAACACTGAAGCTTTCTTT; CDR3: CASSLGHWNLNTEAFF
size: -; V: TRBV19; D: -; J: TRBJ2-4; DNA: TGTGCCAGTAGTTTAATCCCCCGCGAACTAGCCAAAAACATTCAGTACTTC; CDR3: CASSLIPRELAKNIQYF